Below are 27 T cell receptor beta chains sequenced from a single sample in a study of PD-1 blockade in classical Hodgkin lymphoma. Some clones are missing from TCRdb's copy, which holds only in-frame ones; the method was immunoSEQ multiplex PCR. This sample yields 10,000 or so clones, of which about nine tenths are seen a single time; about 15% belongs to the top ten. Documented time point: newly diagnosed, previously untreated cHL patient sample. Isolated CD8+ T cells were derived from thawed PBMCs through magnetic negative selection. Sequencing input: CD8+ T cells from blood. The receptor source for this set is a human donor with classical Hodgkin lymphoma.

The rearrangement links TRBV6-5 to TRBJ1-1; tentative D call: TRBD1 (5 bases). Per the germline V gene, CDR1 is MNHEY and CDR2 is SVGAGI. The V end lost 8 bases, the J end lost 5 bases, and 15 bases lay between the germline ends. This CDR3 spans 13 amino acids. CDR3 loop: CASGTGFGTEAFF. The CDR3 region has the DNA TGTGCCAGCGGAACAGGATTCGGAACTGAAGCTTTCTTT.

J is TRBJ1-5 and V is TRBV28; D might be TRBD1 (6 bases). Trimming removed 4 bases from V and 3 bases from J, with 13 bases in between. The CDR3 extends over 15 amino acids. Germline V CDR1 and CDR2: MDHEN, SYDVKM. CDR3 in DNA: TGTGCCAGCAGTTCTCTCACAGGGTACAATCAGCCCCAGCATTTT. It specifies CASSSLTGYNQPQHF.

This rearrangement joins TRBV5-4 to TRBJ2-2; D gene uncertain. This CDR3 is 12 amino acids long. V lost 4 bases and J lost 6, with 7 bases in between. Germline V CDR1 and CDR2: SGHNT, YYREEE (reference sequence). CDR3 residues: CASSLPSGELFF. The CDR3, as DNA: TGTGCCAGCAGCCTGCCTTCCGGGGAGCTGTTTTTT.

The chain uses TRBV5-6 and TRBJ2-7; D is unclear. V lost 1 base to trimming and J lost 4 bases, with 9 bases between them. CDR1 and CDR2 from the germline V gene are SGHDT and YYEEEE. CDR3 length: 13 residues. CDR3: CASSLFREYEQYF. CDR3 coding DNA: TGTGCCAGCAGCTTGTTTAGGGAATACGAGCAGTACTTC.

The rearrangement uses TRBV9 and TRBJ1-1; TRBD1 is a possible D gene (6 bases). V was pared by 4 bases and J by 1 base, with 11 bases between. The CDR3 length is 14 residues. CDR1 is SGDLS, CDR2 YYNGEE, per germline. CDR3 in DNA: TGTGCCAGCAGCCTGGGGGCAGGGAACACTGAAGCTTTCTTT. Translating it yields CASSLGAGNTEAFF.

The chain is built from TRBV19 and TRBJ1-1, with 8 positions matching TRBD1. Germline V lookup: CDR1 LNHDA, CDR2 SQIVND (reference sequence). Losses at the gene ends were 6 bases for V and 4 bases for J; bases not matched to a gene: 10. The CDR3 runs 15 residues. The CDR3 loop reads CASSPFRGPGTEAFF. CDR3 nucleotide sequence: TGTGCCAGTAGCCCATTCAGGGGGCCTGGCACTGAAGCTTTCTTT.

The V and J genes are TRBV6-6 and TRBJ2-7, with 7 bases aligning to TRBD1. This CDR3 is built from 16 residues. Germline CDR1 MNHNY, CDR2 SVGAGI (reference sequence). V gave up 4 bases and J gave up 2 bases; unmatched junction bases: 11. This chain's CDR3 is CASSSFSRDRAYEQYF. The CDR3 DNA reads TGTGCCAGCAGTTCATTTTCTCGGGACAGAGCCTACGAGCAGTACTTC.

The chain joins TRBV27 to TRBJ2-1, with D perhaps TRBD2 (6 bases). Germline loops: CDR1 MNHEY, CDR2 SMNVEV (reference sequence). V lost 5 bases to trimming and J lost 5 bases, with 19 bases between them. CDR3 length: 16 residues. The CDR3: CASSPGGSGPHNEQFF. The CDR3 coding sequence is TGTGCCAGCAGTCCCGGGGGTAGCGGCCCCCACAATGAGCAGTTCTTC.

The rearrangement joins TRBV10-2 to TRBJ2-7; D is unclear. V lost 4 bases and J lost 3, with 4 bases in between. Per the germline V gene, CDR1 is WSHSY and CDR2 is SAAADI. This CDR3 comprises 11 residues. The CDR3 is CASSVDYEQYF. CDR3 nucleotides: TGCGCCAGCAGTGTTGACTACGAGCAGTACTTC.

V and J are TRBV14 and TRBJ1-5, with 8 bases identical to TRBD1. The germline V gene encodes CDR1 SGHDN and CDR2 FVKESK. V trimming: 0 bases; J trimming: 9 bases; junction bases outside the gene matches: 16. This CDR3 contains 18 residues. The CDR3 coding sequence is TGTGCCAGCAGCCAAGAGGGCAGGGGGCTTCCCAGTATACGGCCCCAGCATTTT. It translates to CASSQEGRGLPSIRPQHF. The full variable domain, with the rest looked up from reference TRBV14 and TRBJ1-5, is EAGVTQFPSHSVIEKGQTVTLRCDPISGHDNLYWYRRVMGKEIKFLLHFVKESKQDESGMPNNRFLAERTGGTYSTLKVQPAELEDSGVYFCASSQEGRGLPSIRPQHFGDGTRLSIL.

The chain is built from TRBV27 and TRBJ1-2, with unresolved D. Germline-derived CDR1 and CDR2 are MNHEY and SMNVEV (reference sequence). Between the trimmed V and J ends, which lost 5 bases and 8 bases, there was a span of 15 bases. The CDR3 consists of 13 residues. The CDR3 loop reads CASSLNGWVGYTF. The CDR3 DNA follows: TGTGCCAGCAGTCTAAACGGTTGGGTGGGCTACACCTTC.

The chain uses TRBV4-3 and TRBJ1-5; D is perhaps TRBD1 (5 bases). CDR1 and CDR2 (germline): LGHNA, YSLEER. The CDR3 contains 16 residues. V was pared by 0 bases and J by 1 base, with 10 bases between. The CDR3 nucleotides read TGCGCCAGCAGCCAAGATAGCAGGGTCAGCAATCAGCCCCAGCATTTT. Its translation: CASSQDSRVSNQPQHF.

This rearrangement joins TRBV7-9 to TRBJ2-5; D is unclear. TRBJ2-7 explains the end of the DNA better; the J call may be wrong. Looked up from germline, CDR1 is SEHNR and CDR2 is FQNEAQ (reference sequence). The CDR3 has 14 amino acids. The CDR3 sequence: CASSLDWLSYEQYF. CDR3 DNA sequence: TGTGCCAGCAGCTTAGACTGGCTTAGTTACGAGCAGTACTTC.

This clone occurred a few times. The CDR3 DNA follows: TGTGCCAGCAGTTCCGGACTGTTAGATACGCAGTATTTT. Amino acids: CASSSGLLDTQYF. The rearrangement joins TRBV6-5 to TRBJ2-3, with a weak D call TRBD2 (5 bases). The CDR3 spans 13 residues. Germline V gives CDR1 MNHEY, CDR2 SVGAGI. Trimming removed 4 bases from V and 5 bases from J, with 10 bases in between.

This rearrangement joins TRBV4-1 to TRBJ1-5; 8 bases match TRBD1. This CDR3 has 19 residues. From germline, CDR1 is MGHRA and CDR2 YSYEKL. The junction had 10 bases not matched to a gene; V was cut back by 0 bases and J by 0 bases. CDR3 coding DNA: TGCGCCAGCAGCCAAGACCCAGTGGCAGGGGGCCATAGCAATCAGCCCCAGCATTTT. This translates into CASSQDPVAGGHSNQPQHF.

The chain recombines TRBV6-5 with TRBJ2-2; tentative D call: TRBD2 (6 bases). V was trimmed by 3 bases and J by 6 bases, leaving 8 bases between them. The CDR3 extends over 13 amino acids. Germline loops: CDR1 MNHEY, CDR2 SVGAGI. CDR3 loop: CASSYGDSGELFF. CDR3 sequence (DNA): TGTGCCAGCAGTTATGGGGACTCCGGGGAGCTGTTTTTT.

The chain uses TRBV15 and TRBJ2-7, with D perhaps assigned TRBD1 or TRBD2 (5 bases each). The ends were cut back, 1 base at V and 1 base at J, with 20 bases in the middle. The CDR3 loop spans 18 amino acids. CDR1 and CDR2 from the germline V gene are LNHNV and YYDKDF (reference sequence). CDR3 DNA sequence: TGTGCCACCAGCAGAGTCTGGTCGCTAAGAGGGGAGTCCTACGAGCAGTACTTC. Amino acids: CATSRVWSLRGESYEQYF.

J is TRBJ1-1 and V is TRBV10-3; weak D call: TRBD1 (6 bases). CDR1 and CDR2 (germline): ENHRY, SYGVKD. The CDR3 is made up of 13 amino acids. Trimming removed 6 bases at V and 3 bases at J, with 11 bases between. The CDR3 reads CAIRQGVDTEAFF. The CDR3 DNA is TGTGCCATCAGACAGGGAGTAGACACTGAAGCTTTCTTT.

The chain carries TRBV27 and TRBJ1-2; possible D gene TRBD1, 6 bases. Trimming stripped 4 bases from V and 5 bases from J, with 14 bases between. Germline V gene data show CDR1 as MNHEY and CDR2 as SMNVEV (reference sequence). This CDR3 region has 14 residues. This chain's CDR3 is CASSSDDRFYGYTF. CDR3 DNA: TGTGCCAGCAGTTCTGATGACAGGTTTTATGGCTACACCTTC.

Only one count was recorded for this clone. The chain uses TRBV30 and TRBJ2-1; 7 bases are shared with TRBD1. This CDR3 is built from 13 residues. Germline CDR1 reads GTSNPN; CDR2 reads SVGIG (reference sequence). The trim removed 4 bases at V and 7 bases at J, leaving 7 bases unmatched. CDR3 residues: CAWIQGVGNEQFF. For the CDR3, the DNA is TGTGCCTGGATTCAGGGGGTGGGGAATGAGCAGTTCTTC. Looking up the rest from reference TRBV30 and TRBJ2-1 gives the full variable domain: SQTIHQWPATLVQPVGSPLSLECTVEGTSNPNLYWYRQAAGRGLQLLFYSVGIGQISSEVPQNLSASRPQDRQFILSSKKLLLSDSGFYLCAWIQGVGNEQFFGPGTRLTVL.

The rearrangement uses TRBV15 and TRBJ2-7, with D perhaps matching TRBD1 (5 bases). The V gene's germline CDR1 is LNHNV and CDR2 YYDKDF (reference sequence). Trimming took off 3 bases at V and 3 bases at J, with 18 bases between the two ends. The CDR3 contains 16 residues. The CDR3 DNA reads as TGTGCCACCAGCAGGGGATCAGGGTCCCCCTACTACGAGCAGTACTTC. Translating gives CATSRGSGSPYYEQYF. Full variable domain (rest looked up from reference TRBV15 and TRBJ2-7): DAMVIQNPRYQVTQFGKPVTLSCSQTLNHNVMYWYQQKSSQAPKLLFHYYDKDFNNEADTPDNFQSRRPNTSFCFLDIRSPGLGDTAMYLCATSRGSGSPYYEQYFGPGTRLTVT.

This clone was detected only once. CDR3 coding DNA: TGTGCCAGCAGGTCTAGCGGACAAGAGACCCAGTACTTC. Amino acids: CASRSSGQETQYF. The J gene is TRBJ2-5, the V gene TRBV6-5; 7 positions match TRBD2. CDR1 and CDR2 from the germline V gene are MNHEY and SVGAGI. The CDR3 is 13 amino acids. V was clipped by 6 bases and J by 2 bases; unmatched bases: 3.

In its sample, this clone was seen once. The chain couples TRBV4-1 to TRBJ1-1; 10 nucleotides agree with TRBD1. The CDR3 totals 16 residues. V was clipped by 0 bases and J by 4 bases; unmatched bases: 5. Germline CDR1 and CDR2: MGHRA and YSYEKL. For the CDR3, the DNA is TGCGCCAGCAGCCAAGAAGGCTGGACAGGGGGCACTGAAGCTTTCTTT. Protein product: CASSQEGWTGGTEAFF.

The chain carries TRBV5-4 and TRBJ2-3; D is uncertain. This CDR3 spans 15 amino acids. V was cut by 2 bases and J by 3 bases, with 13 bases left in between. Germline-derived CDR1 and CDR2 are SGHNT and YYREEE (reference sequence). CDR3 sequence: CASSFFSGMTDTQYF. The CDR3 DNA follows: TGTGCCAGCAGCTTCTTCTCTGGGATGACAGATACGCAGTATTTT.

The chain recombines TRBV9 with TRBJ1-2; 7 nucleotides agree with TRBD1. The CDR3 has 15 residues. The germline V gene encodes CDR1 SGDLS and CDR2 YYNGEE. Trimming removed 3 bases from V and 5 bases from J; junction bases left unmatched: 10. The CDR3 DNA follows: TGTGCCAGCAGCGCCGAAGGGGGCTTTGGTTATGGCTACACCTTC. It specifies CASSAEGGFGYGYTF.

V and J are TRBV23-1 and TRBJ1-5; TRBD1 matches 10 bases. TRBV23-1 is classed as an ORF, of uncertain function. V lost 6 bases and J lost 6; bases outside the gene matches: 11. This CDR3 is built from 16 residues. CDR3 nucleotide sequence: TGCGCCAGCAGGGGACCGACAGGGGGCGGAGGTCAGCCCCAGCATTTT. Translated: CASRGPTGGGGQPQHF.

The V and J genes are TRBV5-5 and TRBJ1-1; D is ambiguous. This CDR3 comprises 15 residues. Germline lookup yields CDR1 SGHKS and CDR2 YYEKEE (reference sequence). V was cut by 4 bases and J by 1 base, with 14 bases left in between. CDR3 region: CASSLTRVTNTEAFF. The CDR3 nucleotides are TGTGCCAGCAGCCTCACCCGGGTAACGAACACTGAAGCTTTCTTT. Filled out from reference TRBV5-5 and TRBJ1-1, the complete variable domain reads DAGVTQSPTHLIKTRGQQVTLRCSPISGHKSVSWYQQVLGQGPQFIFQYYEKEERGRGNFPDRFSARQFPNYSSELNVNALLLGDSALYLCASSLTRVTNTEAFFGQGTRLTVV.